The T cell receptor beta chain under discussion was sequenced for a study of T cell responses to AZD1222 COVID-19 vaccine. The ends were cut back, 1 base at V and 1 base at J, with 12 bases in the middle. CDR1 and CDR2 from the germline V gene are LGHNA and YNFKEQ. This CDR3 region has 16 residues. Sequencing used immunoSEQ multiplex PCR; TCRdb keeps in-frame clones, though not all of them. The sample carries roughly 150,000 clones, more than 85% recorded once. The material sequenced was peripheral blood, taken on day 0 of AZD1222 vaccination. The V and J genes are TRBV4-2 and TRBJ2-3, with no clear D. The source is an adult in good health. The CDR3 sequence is CASSQALLERTDTQYF. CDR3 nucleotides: TGTGCCAGCAGCCAAGCCTTACTTGAGCGCACAGATACGCAGTATTTT.